Presented here are 3 T cell receptor beta chains from one specimen sequenced in a study of CD8+CD57+ T cells in acquired aplastic anemia. Genomic DNA, the template, was used for profiling of the TCR beta VDJ and CDR3. TCRdb reprocessed the reads with MiXCR, giving one entry per CDR3 protein. This sample yields roughly 170,000 distinct CDR3 sequences, of which almost 50% are seen a single time; roughly 13% belongs to the top ten. The patients chosen for sequencing had shown expansion of CD8+CD57+ cells (detected by flow cytometry). The sequencing sample was made of sorted CD4+, CD8+, or CD8+CD57+ T cells (not recorded which) from PBMCs. All receptors come from a human donor with aplastic anemia.

This clonotype has ten or more counts. This chain links TRBV7-2 with TRBJ1-2; D remains unclear. The CDR3 loop spans 14 amino acids. Germline lookup yields CDR1 SGHTA and CDR2 FQGNSA. V was clipped by 1 base and J by 0 bases, with 6 bases between them. DNA of the CDR3: TGTGCCAGCAGCTTAGGCCCAGCTAACTATGGCTACACCTTC. Translating it yields CASSLGPANYGYTF.

This clonotype has ten or more counts. This sequence joins TRBV7-6 and TRBJ2-5; D assignment may be TRBD1 or TRBD2 (5 bases each). The germline V and J ends were trimmed by 2 bases and 4 bases, with 11 bases remaining between them. CDR3 size: 14 residues. Germline CDR1 reads SGHVS; CDR2 reads FNYEAQ. CDR3 in amino acids: CASSLYAGAETQYF. As DNA, the CDR3 is TGTGCCAGCAGCTTATACGCCGGGGCAGAGACCCAGTACTTC.

This clonotype was observed many times. This chain connects TRBV7-2 to TRBJ2-5; no definite D call. The germline V gene encodes CDR1 SGHTA and CDR2 FQGNSA. V shed 1 base and J shed 1 base, with 7 bases lying between them. The CDR3 is made up of 14 amino acids. The CDR3 DNA follows: TGTGCCAGCAGCTTAGTGGTCAGCCAAGAGACCCAGTACTTC. It encodes CASSLVVSQETQYF.